Following are 7 T cell receptor beta chains from one sample sequenced in a study of T cells in tuberculosis. Repertoires were generated with immunoSEQ multiplex PCR, while TCRdb's copy carries only in-frame clones and drops some. The table lists 25,000 to 35,000 clones, over 90% of them singletons. The sequencing input was PBMCs. The receptors shown here come from a donor between 10 and 35 years old with latent tuberculosis or without tuberculosis infection.

CDR3 nucleotide sequence: TGTGCCAGCAGTGAAAGACTAGCGGGGGGGTACAATGAGCAGTTCTTC. It yields the protein CASSERLAGGYNEQFF. The V call is TRBV6-1, the J call TRBJ2-1, with 14 positions matching TRBD2. There are 16 residues in the CDR3. Germline assignment: CDR1 MNHNS and CDR2 SASEGT. The J segment lost 4 bases and the V segment lost 2 bases, leaving 1 base of the junction unmatched.

This clone has a handful of counts. V gene TRBV7-9 combines with J gene TRBJ1-1, with a tentative D call TRBD1 (6 bases). The V end lost 1 base, the J end lost 1 base, and 10 bases lay between the germline ends. This CDR3 contains 15 residues. CDR1 SEHNR and CDR2 FQNEAQ come from the germline V gene (reference sequence). The DNA for the CDR3 is TGTGCCAGCAGCTTAGACACCAGGGGGAACACTGAAGCTTTCTTT. This gives the protein CASSLDTRGNTEAFF.

The V gene is TRBV4-1, the J gene TRBJ2-3; 14 bases align to TRBD2. The CDR3 loop spans 20 amino acids. Germline V gene sequence: CDR1 MGHRA, CDR2 YSYEKL. With 2 bases clipped from V and 3 bases from J, the junction kept 13 bases outside the gene matches. In nucleotides, the CDR3 is TGCGCCAGCAGCCAAACCCCGACTAGCGGGGGGGCCTCGGGAACAGATACGCAGTATTTT. Its protein product is CASSQTPTSGGASGTDTQYF.

The V gene is TRBV27, the J gene TRBJ1-5; a possible D gene is TRBD1 (5 bases). Germline assignment: CDR1 MNHEY and CDR2 SMNVEV (reference sequence). The CDR3 loop spans 13 amino acids. V lost 9 bases and J 1 base, leaving 10 bases between the germline ends. DNA for the CDR3: TGTGCCAGTAACGGGGGGAGCAATCAGCCCCAGCATTTT. It is translated as CASNGGSNQPQHF.

The V and J genes are TRBV14 and TRBJ2-5; D perhaps matches TRBD1 (5 bases). The CDR3 runs 12 residues. With 7 bases removed from V and 4 bases from J, the gap between germline ends came to 10 bases. The germline CDR1 and CDR2 sequences are SGHDN and FVKESK. The CDR3: CASKGWGETQYF. The CDR3 DNA reads TGTGCCAGCAAGGGGTGGGGAGAGACCCAGTACTTC. The full variable domain, its missing parts supplied by reference TRBV14 and TRBJ2-5, is EAGVTQFPSHSVIEKGQTVTLRCDPISGHDNLYWYRRVMGKEIKFLLHFVKESKQDESGMPNNRFLAERTGGTYSTLKVQPAELEDSGVYFCASKGWGETQYFGPGTRLLVL.

The chain is built from TRBV27 and TRBJ2-2; possibly TRBD2 for D (6 bases). Germline V lookup: CDR1 MNHEY, CDR2 SMNVEV (reference sequence). CDR3 length: 15 residues. Trimming stripped 0 bases from V and 4 bases from J, with 9 bases between. CDR3 DNA: TGTGCCAGCAGTTTATCTTCGGGGGTCACCGGGGAGCTGTTTTTT. Translated, it gives CASSLSSGVTGELFF.

In the case of this clone: Relative to the germline gene, one junction end is altered; a read error may explain this. This rearrangement joins TRBV5-1 to TRBJ1-1; D might be TRBD1 (5 bases). Germline lookup yields CDR1 SGHRS and CDR2 YFSETQ. This CDR3 comprises 14 residues. The chain's CDR3 is CASSLDRDLSSAFF. The CDR3 DNA sequence: TGCGCCAGCAGTTTGGACCGGGACTTGTCCTCTGCTTTCTTT.